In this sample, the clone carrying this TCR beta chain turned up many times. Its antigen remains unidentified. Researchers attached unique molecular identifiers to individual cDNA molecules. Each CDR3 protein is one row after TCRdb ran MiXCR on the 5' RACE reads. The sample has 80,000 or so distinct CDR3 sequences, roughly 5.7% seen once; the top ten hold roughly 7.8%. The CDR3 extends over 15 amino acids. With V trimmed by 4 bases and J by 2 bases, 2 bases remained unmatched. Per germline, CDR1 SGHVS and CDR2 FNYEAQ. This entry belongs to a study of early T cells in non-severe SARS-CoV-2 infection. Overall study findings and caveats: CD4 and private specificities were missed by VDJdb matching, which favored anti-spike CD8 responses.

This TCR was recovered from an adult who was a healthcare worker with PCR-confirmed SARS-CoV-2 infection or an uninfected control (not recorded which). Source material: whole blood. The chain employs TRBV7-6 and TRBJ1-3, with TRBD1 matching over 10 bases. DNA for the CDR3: TGTGCCAGCAGCTCTGACAGGGGGCCTGGAAACACCATATATTTT. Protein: CASSSDRGPGNTIYF.